This TCR beta chain was recorded in a study of T cell responses to AZD1222 COVID-19 vaccine. Profiling relied on immunoSEQ multiplex PCR, and the TCRdb table lists in-frame clones only, not all of them. The table records about 200,000 clones, roughly 88% of them present only once. Overall study results and limits: Females outnumbered males among donors, who were mostly white British; clonal diversity was possibly underestimated. Repertoire samples came only from after the peak T cell response. Regions left unmutated in variants are reportedly the target of nearly half of spike-specific TCRs. The span of vaccine-associated CD4 TCRs extended across spike, with dominance at 160-218 and 743-854.

For this clone: Its antigen is still unknown.

Germline values: CDR1 SGHTA, CDR2 FQGNSA. The length of the CDR3 is 14 residues. Trimming removed 5 bases from V and 8 bases from J; junction bases left unmatched: 8. This sequence was found in an adult in good health. This chain connects TRBV7-2 to TRBJ1-3; 8 nucleotides line up with TRBD1. This material consisted of peripheral blood, taken on day 0 of AZD1222 vaccination. The CDR3 region is CASSTWTGFDTIYF. CDR3 DNA sequence: TGTGCCAGCAGCACCTGGACAGGGTTCGACACCATATATTTT.